The entry that follows covers one T cell receptor (beta chain) sequence. TCRdb's copy holds only in-frame clones and misses some; the assay was immunoSEQ multiplex PCR. The sample consists of about 130,000 clones, 85% of them appearing once. Germline-derived CDR1 and CDR2 are MNHEY and SVGAGI. The CDR3 runs to 13 residues. The junction had 4 bases not matched to a gene; V was cut back by 5 bases and J by 3 bases. These data are taken from a study of blood T cell repertoires in COVID-19. The chain couples TRBV6-5 to TRBJ2-7; 7 bases agree with TRBD1. This TCR was sampled from a human donor in a cohort sampled during active COVID-19. Sequencing was done on a sample of peripheral blood. CDR3 sequence (DNA): TGTGCCAGCAGTCGACAGGGCAACTACGAGCAGTACTTC. It specifies CASSRQGNYEQYF.